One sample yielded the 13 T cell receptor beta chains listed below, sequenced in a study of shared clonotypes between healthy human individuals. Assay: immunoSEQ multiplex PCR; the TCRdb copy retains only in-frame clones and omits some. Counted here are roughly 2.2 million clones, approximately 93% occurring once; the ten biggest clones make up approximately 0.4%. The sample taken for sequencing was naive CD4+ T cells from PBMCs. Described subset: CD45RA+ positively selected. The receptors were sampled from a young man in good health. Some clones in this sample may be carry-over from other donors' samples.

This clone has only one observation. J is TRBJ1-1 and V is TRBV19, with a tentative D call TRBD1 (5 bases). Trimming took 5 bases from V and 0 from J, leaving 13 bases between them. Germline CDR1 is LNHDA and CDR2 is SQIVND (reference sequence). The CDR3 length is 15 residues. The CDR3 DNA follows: TGTGCCAGTAGTGTGACAGTTACGATGAACACTGAAGCTTTCTTT. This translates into CASSVTVTMNTEAFF.

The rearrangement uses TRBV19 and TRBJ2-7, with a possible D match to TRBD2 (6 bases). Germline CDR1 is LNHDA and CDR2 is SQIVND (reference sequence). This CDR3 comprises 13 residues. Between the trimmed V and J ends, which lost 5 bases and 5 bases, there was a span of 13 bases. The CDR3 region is CASSSTRFDEQYF. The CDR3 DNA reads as TGTGCCAGTAGTTCGACTAGGTTCGACGAGCAGTACTTC.

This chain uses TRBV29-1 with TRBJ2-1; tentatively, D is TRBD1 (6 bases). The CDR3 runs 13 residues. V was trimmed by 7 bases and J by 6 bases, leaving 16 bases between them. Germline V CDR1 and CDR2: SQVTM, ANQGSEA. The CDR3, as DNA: TGCAGCGGCCAGGGGTTATGGGCCAATGAGCAGTTCTTC. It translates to CSGQGLWANEQFF.

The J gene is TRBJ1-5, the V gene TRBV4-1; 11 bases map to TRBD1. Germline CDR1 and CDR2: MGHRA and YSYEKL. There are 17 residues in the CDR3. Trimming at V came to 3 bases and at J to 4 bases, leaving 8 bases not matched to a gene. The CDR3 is CASSHPPGTGGNQPQHF. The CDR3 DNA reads TGCGCCAGCAGCCACCCCCCTGGGACAGGGGGAAATCAGCCCCAGCATTTT.

The CDR3 region has the DNA TGTGCCAGCAAGGAAAACCGGGACAGTTACGAGCAGTACTTC. Its protein product is CASKENRDSYEQYF. This chain links TRBV2 with TRBJ2-7, with 7 bases matching TRBD1. The CDR3 spans 14 residues. J gave up 4 bases and V 7 bases, and 10 bases lay outside the gene matches. Germline loops: CDR1 SNHLY, CDR2 FYNNEI.

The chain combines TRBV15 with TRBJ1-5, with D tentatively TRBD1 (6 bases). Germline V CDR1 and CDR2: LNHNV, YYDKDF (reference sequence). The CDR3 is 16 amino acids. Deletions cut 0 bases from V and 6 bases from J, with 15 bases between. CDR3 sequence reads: CATSRDGTRGRQPQHF. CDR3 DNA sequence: TGTGCCACCAGCAGAGATGGAACCAGGGGACGTCAGCCCCAGCATTTT. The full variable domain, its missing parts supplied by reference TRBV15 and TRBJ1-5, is DAMVIQNPRYQVTQFGKPVTLSCSQTLNHNVMYWYQQKSSQAPKLLFHYYDKDFNNEADTPDNFQSRRPNTSFCFLDIRSPGLGDTAMYLCATSRDGTRGRQPQHFGDGTRLSIL.

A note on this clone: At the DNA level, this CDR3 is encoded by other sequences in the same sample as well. The CDR3 DNA sequence: TGTGCCAGCAGCGTCACAGAGACCCAGTACTTC. Its protein product is CASSVTETQYF. This rearrangement joins TRBV7-9 to TRBJ2-5; D is unresolved. Germline V gene data show CDR1 as SEHNR and CDR2 as FQNEAQ (reference sequence). The CDR3 contains 11 residues. V was pared by 5 bases and J by 4 bases, with 5 bases between.

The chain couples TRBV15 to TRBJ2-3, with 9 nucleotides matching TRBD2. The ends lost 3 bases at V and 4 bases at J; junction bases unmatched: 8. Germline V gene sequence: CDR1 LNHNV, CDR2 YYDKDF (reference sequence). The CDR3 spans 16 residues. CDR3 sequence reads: CATSRGLAGSSDTQYF. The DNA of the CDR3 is TGTGCCACCAGCAGGGGACTAGCTGGTAGTTCAGATACGCAGTATTTT.

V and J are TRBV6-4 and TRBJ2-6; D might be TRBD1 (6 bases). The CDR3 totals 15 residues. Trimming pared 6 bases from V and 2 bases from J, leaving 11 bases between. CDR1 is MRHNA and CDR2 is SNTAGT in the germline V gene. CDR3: CASSAQGAGANVLTF. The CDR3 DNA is TGTGCCAGCAGCGCACAGGGAGCTGGGGCCAACGTCCTGACTTTC.

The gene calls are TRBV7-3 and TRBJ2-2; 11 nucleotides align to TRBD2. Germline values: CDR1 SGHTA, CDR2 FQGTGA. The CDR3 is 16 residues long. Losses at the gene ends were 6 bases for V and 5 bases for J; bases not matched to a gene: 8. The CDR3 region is CASSGSGRANTGELFF. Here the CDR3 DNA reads TGTGCCAGCAGTGGTAGCGGGAGGGCCAATACCGGGGAGCTGTTTTTT.

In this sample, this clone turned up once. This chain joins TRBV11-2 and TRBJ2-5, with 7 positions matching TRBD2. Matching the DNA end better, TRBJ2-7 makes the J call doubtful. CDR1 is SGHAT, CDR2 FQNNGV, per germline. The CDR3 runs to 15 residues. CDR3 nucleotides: TGTGCCAGCAGCCTCAGGACTAGTCCCGCCTACGAGCAGTACTTC. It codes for CASSLRTSPAYEQYF.

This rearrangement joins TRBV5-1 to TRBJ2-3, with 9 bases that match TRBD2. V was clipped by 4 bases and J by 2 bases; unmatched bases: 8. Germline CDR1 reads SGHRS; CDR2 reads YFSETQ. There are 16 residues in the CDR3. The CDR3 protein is CASSHGTSRYTDTQYF. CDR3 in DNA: TGCGCCAGCAGCCATGGGACTAGCAGATACACAGATACGCAGTATTTT.

CDR3 residues: CASSEIGAPGTEAFF. The CDR3, as DNA: TGTGCCAGCAGTGAAATCGGGGCGCCGGGCACTGAAGCTTTCTTT. The rearrangement links TRBV6-1 to TRBJ1-1; a weak D match, TRBD1 (5 bases). In germline, CDR1 is MNHNS, CDR2 SASEGT. The CDR3 covers 15 residues. The ends were cut back, 2 bases at V and 4 bases at J, with 14 bases in the middle.